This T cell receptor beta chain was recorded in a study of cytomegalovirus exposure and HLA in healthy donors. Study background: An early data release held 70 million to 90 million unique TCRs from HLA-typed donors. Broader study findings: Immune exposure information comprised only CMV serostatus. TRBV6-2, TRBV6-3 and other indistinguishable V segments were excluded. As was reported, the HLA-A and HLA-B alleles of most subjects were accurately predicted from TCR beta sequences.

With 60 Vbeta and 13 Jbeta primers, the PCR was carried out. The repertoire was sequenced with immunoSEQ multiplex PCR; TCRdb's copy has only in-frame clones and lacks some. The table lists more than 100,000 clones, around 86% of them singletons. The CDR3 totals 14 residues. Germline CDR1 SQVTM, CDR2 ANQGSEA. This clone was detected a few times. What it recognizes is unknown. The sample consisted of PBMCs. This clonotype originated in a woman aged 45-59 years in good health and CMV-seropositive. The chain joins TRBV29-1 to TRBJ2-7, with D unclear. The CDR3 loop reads CSVYKQKAAYEQYF. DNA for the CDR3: TGCAGTGTTTACAAGCAGAAGGCGGCATACGAGCAGTACTTC.